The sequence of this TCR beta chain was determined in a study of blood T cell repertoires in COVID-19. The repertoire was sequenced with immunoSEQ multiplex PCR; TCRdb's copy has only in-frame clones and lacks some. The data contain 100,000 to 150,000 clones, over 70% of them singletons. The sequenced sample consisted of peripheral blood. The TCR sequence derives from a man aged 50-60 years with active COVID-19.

The CDR3 DNA reads as TGTGCCAGCAGCCCGGGAAAGAACACTGAAGCTTTCTTT. It yields the protein CASSPGKNTEAFF. The V gene is TRBV3-1 (or the pseudogene TRBV3-2), the J gene TRBJ1-1; D gene uncertain. The CDR3 totals 13 residues. In germline, CDR1 is LGHDT, CDR2 YNNKEL (reference sequence). Trimming pared 4 bases from V and 1 base from J, leaving 7 bases between.